Listed here are 23 T cell receptor beta chains from one sample, sequenced in a study of T cell responses to AZD1222 COVID-19 vaccine. Clones were sequenced by immunoSEQ multiplex PCR, and TCRdb holds only the in-frame ones, with some missing. The profile shows around 140,000 clones, roughly 92% of them singletons. The specimen comprised peripheral blood, sampled on day 0 of AZD1222 vaccination. The receptor set was obtained from an adult in good health.

The chain links TRBV28 to TRBJ1-5; D gene ambiguous. The V gene's germline CDR1 is MDHEN and CDR2 SYDVKM. V was pared by 5 bases and J by 3 bases, with 11 bases between. The CDR3 loop spans 14 amino acids. CDR3 nucleotide sequence: TGTGCCAGCAGTCCACGACAACCCAATCAGCCCCAGCATTTT. Amino acid sequence: CASSPRQPNQPQHF.

This chain joins TRBV2 and TRBJ2-3, with 7 bases aligning to TRBD2. This CDR3 is built from 15 residues. Germline CDR1 and CDR2: SNHLY and FYNNEI. With 8 bases clipped from V and 0 bases from J, the junction kept 8 bases outside the gene matches. The CDR3 bases are TGTGCCAGCCTGAAAGAGCGGGGCAGCACAGATACGCAGTATTTT. This sequence encodes CASLKERGSTDTQYF.

V gene TRBV28 combines with J gene TRBJ2-3; TRBD2 agrees at 12 bases. V lost 4 bases to trimming and J lost 3 bases; unmatched junction nucleotides: 5. Germline loops: CDR1 MDHEN, CDR2 SYDVKM. This CDR3 is 16 amino acids long. The CDR3 is CASSSTSGSETDTQYF. The CDR3, as DNA: TGTGCCAGCAGTTCGACTAGCGGGAGCGAGACAGATACGCAGTATTTT.

The gene calls are TRBV6-5 and TRBJ1-4, with D hard to call. Germline V lookup: CDR1 MNHEY, CDR2 SVGAGI. CDR3 length: 13 residues. V was cut by 8 bases and J by 0 bases, with 7 bases left in between. CDR3 bases: TGTGCCAGCCGATATGCAACTAATGAAAAACTGTTTTTT. Translating gives CASRYATNEKLFF.

The CDR3 is CASSLEAGRYNEQFF. DNA for the CDR3: TGTGCCAGCAGTTTAGAAGCGGGGCGATACAATGAGCAGTTCTTC. J is TRBJ2-1 and V is TRBV28; the match to TRBD2 covers 7 bases. With 2 bases clipped from V and 4 bases from J, the junction kept 5 bases outside the gene matches. CDR3 size: 15 residues. The germline gives CDR1 MDHEN, CDR2 SYDVKM.

J is TRBJ1-4 and V is TRBV27, with a tentative D call TRBD1 (5 bases). Per germline, CDR1 MNHEY and CDR2 SMNVEV (reference sequence). Trimming shortened V by 0 bases and J by 7 bases, and 12 bases separated the two germline ends. The CDR3 has 15 amino acids. This CDR3 reads CASSLSAGYVEKLFF. The DNA for the CDR3 is TGTGCCAGCAGTTTATCGGCAGGGTATGTTGAAAAACTGTTTTTT.

The rearrangement joins TRBV13 to TRBJ2-5; 9 bases map to TRBD1. Germline loops: CDR1 PRHDT, CDR2 FYEKMQ (reference sequence). Trimming at V came to 5 bases and at J to 3 bases, leaving 7 bases not matched to a gene. This CDR3 comprises 15 residues. Here the CDR3 reads CASSPTGQGEETQYF. Written as DNA, the CDR3 is TGTGCCAGCAGCCCTACGGGACAGGGAGAAGAGACCCAGTACTTC.

The chain couples TRBV15 to TRBJ2-7; 11 nucleotides agree with TRBD2. There are 18 residues in the CDR3. Germline lookup yields CDR1 LNHNV and CDR2 YYDKDF (reference sequence). Germline trimming cut 5 bases from V and 1 base from J; bases unmatched to any gene: 13. The CDR3 DNA follows: TGTGCCACCAGCCTAACCCGGGCTAGCGGGAGGCCTTCCTACGAGCAGTACTTC. Amino acids: CATSLTRASGRPSYEQYF.

The chain joins TRBV29-1 to TRBJ1-2, with a tentative D call TRBD1 (6 bases). CDR1 is SQVTM, CDR2 ANQGSEA, per germline. V gave up 6 bases and J gave up 7 bases, with 27 bases separating them. The CDR3 has 16 residues. The CDR3 loop reads CSVSNPDSGSFRGYTF. The CDR3 DNA reads as TGCAGCGTCTCAAACCCGGACAGTGGGAGCTTTCGTGGCTACACCTTC.

The chain is built from TRBV5-1 and TRBJ1-3; 7 bases line up with TRBD1. Per the germline V gene, CDR1 is SGHRS and CDR2 is YFSETQ. This CDR3 has 13 amino acids. The junction had 0 bases not matched to a gene; V was cut back by 4 bases and J by 2 bases. For the CDR3, the DNA is TGCGCCAGCAGCGACAGGGCTGGAAACACCATATATTTT. It codes for CASSDRAGNTIYF.

The rearrangement links TRBV2 to TRBJ1-3, with TRBD1 matching over 8 bases. Germline V CDR1 and CDR2: SNHLY, FYNNEI. Losses at the gene ends were 4 bases for V and 5 bases for J; bases not matched to a gene: 1. The CDR3 totals 13 residues. CDR3 nucleotides: TGTGCCAGCAGTGGACAGGGGAGAAACACCATATATTTT. Protein product: CASSGQGRNTIYF.

The chain couples TRBV27 to TRBJ1-2; weak D call: TRBD1 (5 bases). The V end was cut by 7 bases, the J end by 0 bases, with 15 bases between. CDR1 is MNHEY, CDR2 SMNVEV, per germline (reference sequence). The CDR3 extends over 15 amino acids. The CDR3 here is CASTFRGGANYGYTF. CDR3 in DNA: TGTGCCAGCACCTTCCGTGGGGGAGCTAACTATGGCTACACCTTC.

The genes are TRBV27 and TRBJ1-1; 7 nucleotides align to TRBD1. The CDR3 loop spans 15 amino acids. The junction had 12 bases not matched to a gene; V was cut back by 7 bases and J by 4 bases. From germline, CDR1 is MNHEY and CDR2 SMNVEV (reference sequence). The CDR3 bases are TGTGCCAGCACCCCCTCGGGCGACAGGGTCACTGAAGCTTTCTTT. Protein product: CASTPSGDRVTEAFF.

The genes are TRBV5-1 and TRBJ1-1; perhaps TRBD1 as D (6 bases). Germline V gives CDR1 SGHRS, CDR2 YFSETQ. Trimming took 4 bases from V and 2 from J, leaving 15 bases between them. This CDR3 has 15 amino acids. The CDR3 DNA reads as TGCGCCAGCAGCCTAACAGGGCCTCTTAACACTGAAGCTTTCTTT. Translating it yields CASSLTGPLNTEAFF.

V and J are TRBV7-2 and TRBJ1-5; D gene unclear. V lost 1 base and J lost 0, with 7 bases in between. Germline values: CDR1 SGHTA, CDR2 FQGNSA. This CDR3 comprises 15 residues. The CDR3 DNA sequence: TGTGCCAGCAGCTTAGGGCCGTATAGCAATCAGCCCCAGCATTTT. Residues: CASSLGPYSNQPQHF. Full variable domain (rest looked up from reference TRBV7-2 and TRBJ1-5): GAGVSQSPSNKVTEKGKDVELRCDPISGHTALYWYRQSLGQGLEFLIYFQGNSAPDKSGLPSDRFSAERTGGSVSTLTIQRTQQEDSAVYLCASSLGPYSNQPQHFGDGTRLSIL.

This clone was detected once. This rearrangement joins TRBV5-1 to TRBJ2-4; 7 bases line up with TRBD2. The CDR3 spans 14 residues. The V gene's germline CDR1 is SGHRS and CDR2 YFSETQ. Germline trimming cut 3 bases from V and 8 bases from J; bases unmatched to any gene: 8. CDR3 in amino acids: CASSSTQGGDIQYF. CDR3 in DNA: TGCGCCAGCAGCTCCACCCAGGGAGGGGACATTCAGTACTTC.

V is TRBV18 and J is TRBJ2-7; D is perhaps TRBD1 (6 bases). Trimming took off 5 bases at V and 5 bases at J, with 13 bases between the two ends. The CDR3 length is 13 residues. The V gene's germline CDR1 is KGHSH and CDR2 LQKENI. The CDR3 here is CASSTTGNNEQYF. The CDR3 DNA follows: TGTGCCAGCTCAACTACAGGGAACAACGAGCAGTACTTC.

This clone occurred once. The chain couples TRBV5-4 to TRBJ2-5; 8 bases agree with TRBD1. This CDR3 has 13 amino acids. The germline CDR1 and CDR2 sequences are SGHNT and YYREEE (reference sequence). J was trimmed by 4 bases and V by 2 bases; bases with no gene match: 1. DNA for the CDR3: TGTGCCAGCAGCTTTGGACAGGGAGAGACCCAGTACTTC. It encodes CASSFGQGETQYF.

The rearrangement joins TRBV6-6 to TRBJ1-1; 7 positions match TRBD1. The CDR3 consists of 15 residues. From germline, CDR1 is MNHNY and CDR2 SVGAGI (reference sequence). Unmatched junction bases numbered 6, after V lost 3 bases and J lost 2 bases. The CDR3 spells CASSYPAGGNTEAFF. The CDR3 DNA follows: TGTGCCAGCAGTTATCCGGCAGGGGGTAACACTGAAGCTTTCTTT.

The V gene is TRBV2, the J gene TRBJ1-3; D not resolved. The V end was cut by 5 bases, the J end by 3 bases, with 14 bases between. This CDR3 contains 15 residues. CDR1 and CDR2 from the germline V gene are SNHLY and FYNNEI. The DNA for the CDR3 is TGTGCCAGCAGTTCCTGGCCGCGGGGTGGAAACACCATATATTTT. Protein product: CASSSWPRGGNTIYF.

V is TRBV5-5 and J is TRBJ2-7; D might be TRBD1 (6 bases). Germline assignment: CDR1 SGHKS and CDR2 YYEKEE (reference sequence). The CDR3 runs 13 residues. V dropped 2 bases and J dropped 2 bases, with 8 bases sitting between them. The CDR3 here is CASSFQGTYEQYF. CDR3 sequence (DNA): TGTGCCAGCAGCTTCCAGGGGACCTACGAGCAGTACTTC.

The chain uses TRBV18 and TRBJ1-1, with 8 bases fitting TRBD1. V shed 5 bases, J shed 2 bases, and the junction held 16 bases outside the gene matches. This CDR3 has 18 residues. Germline lookup yields CDR1 KGHSH and CDR2 LQKENI. The CDR3 reads CASSTSGGPYPYNTEAFF. The CDR3, as DNA: TGTGCCAGCTCAACTTCAGGGGGCCCTTACCCCTACAACACTGAAGCTTTCTTT.

This chain connects TRBV5-1 to TRBJ1-4; TRBD1 matches at 8 bases. Germline V gene sequence: CDR1 SGHRS, CDR2 YFSETQ. Losses at the gene ends were 4 bases for V and 5 bases for J; bases not matched to a gene: 10. There are 16 residues in the CDR3. The CDR3 spells CASSPFRQGNNEKLFF. Written as DNA, the CDR3 is TGCGCCAGCAGCCCCTTCAGACAGGGGAACAATGAAAAACTGTTTTTT.